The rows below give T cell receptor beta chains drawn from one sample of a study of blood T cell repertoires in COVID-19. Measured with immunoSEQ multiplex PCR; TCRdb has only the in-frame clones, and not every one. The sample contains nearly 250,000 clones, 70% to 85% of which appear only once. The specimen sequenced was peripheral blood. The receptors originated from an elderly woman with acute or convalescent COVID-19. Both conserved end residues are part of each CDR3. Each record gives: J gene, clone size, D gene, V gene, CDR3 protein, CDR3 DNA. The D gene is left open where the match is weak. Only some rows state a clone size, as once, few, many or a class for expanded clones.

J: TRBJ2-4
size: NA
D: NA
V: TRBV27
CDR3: CASRYAAVGSNIQYF
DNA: TGTGCCAGCAGATACGCGGCGGTTGGTTCGAACATTCAGTACTTC

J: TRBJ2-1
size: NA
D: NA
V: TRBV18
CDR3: CASSPPRGEDSYNEQFF
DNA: TGTGCCAGCTCACCACCGCGGGGAGAGGATTCCTACAATGAGCAGTTCTTC

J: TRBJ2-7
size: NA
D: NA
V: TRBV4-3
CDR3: CASSSTIGYEQYF
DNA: TGCGCCAGCAGCTCCACAATTGGCTACGAGCAGTACTTC

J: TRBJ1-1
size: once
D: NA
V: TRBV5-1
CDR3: CASSTQGNTEAFF
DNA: TGCGCCAGCAGCACACAGGGAAACACTGAAGCTTTCTTT

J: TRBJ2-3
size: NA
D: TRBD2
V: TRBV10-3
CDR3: CAISSRLAAETDTQYF
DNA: TGTGCCATCAGTTCGAGACTAGCGGCTGAGACAGATACGCAGTATTTT

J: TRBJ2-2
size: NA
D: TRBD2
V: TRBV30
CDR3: CAWGLARAGELFF
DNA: TGTGCCTGGGGACTAGCTCGCGCCGGGGAGCTGTTTTTT

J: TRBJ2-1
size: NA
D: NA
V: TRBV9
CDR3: CASSRNRDEQFF
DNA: TGTGCCAGCAGCCGAAACCGCGATGAGCAGTTCTTC

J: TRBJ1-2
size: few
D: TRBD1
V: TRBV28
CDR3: CASSAWDRGQYGYTF
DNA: TGTGCCAGCAGTGCCTGGGACAGGGGGCAATATGGCTACACCTTC

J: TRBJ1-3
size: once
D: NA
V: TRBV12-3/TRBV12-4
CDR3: CASSRENWGDIYF
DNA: TGTGCCAGCAGCCGCGAAAATTGGGGGGACATATATTTT

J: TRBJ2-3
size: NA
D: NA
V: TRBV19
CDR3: CASRTGLRTDTQYF
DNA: TGTGCCAGTAGGACCGGGTTGAGGACAGATACGCAGTATTTT

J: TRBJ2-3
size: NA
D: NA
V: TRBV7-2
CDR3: CASSLDYSTDTQYF
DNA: TGTGCCAGCAGCTTAGACTACAGCACAGATACGCAGTATTTT

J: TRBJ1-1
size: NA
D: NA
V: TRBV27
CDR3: CASSFLRNGGGRGTEAFF
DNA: TGTGCCAGCAGTTTCCTACGGAATGGCGGGGGGCGAGGCACTGAAGCTTTCTTT

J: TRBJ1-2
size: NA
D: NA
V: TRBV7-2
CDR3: CASSQGQLNYGYTF
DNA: TGTGCCAGCAGCCAGGGACAACTAAACTATGGCTACACCTTC

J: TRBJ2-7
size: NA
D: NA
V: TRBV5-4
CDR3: CASSPPGGKGYEQYF
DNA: TGTGCCAGCAGCCCCCCCGGAGGGAAGGGTTACGAGCAGTACTTC

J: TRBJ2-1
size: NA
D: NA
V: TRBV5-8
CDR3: CASSLSYEQFF
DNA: TGTGCCAGCAGCTTGTCCTATGAGCAGTTCTTC

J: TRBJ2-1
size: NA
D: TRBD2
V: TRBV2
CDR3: CASSGLAGPYNEQFF
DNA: TGTGCCAGCAGTGGTCTAGCGGGCCCTTACAATGAGCAGTTCTTC

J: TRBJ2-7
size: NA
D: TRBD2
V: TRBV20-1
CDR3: CSASLLAGGLGEQYF
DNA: TGCAGTGCTAGTTTGCTAGCGGGGGGATTGGGGGAGCAGTACTTC

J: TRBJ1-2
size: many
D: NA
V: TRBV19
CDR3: CASSMTGTRYGYTF
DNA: TGTGCCAGTAGTATGACCGGGACTCGATATGGCTACACCTTC

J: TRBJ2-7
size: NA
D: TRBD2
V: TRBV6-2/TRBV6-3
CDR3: CASSYWEGSYEQYF
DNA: TGTGCCAGCAGTTACTGGGAGGGTTCCTACGAGCAGTACTTC

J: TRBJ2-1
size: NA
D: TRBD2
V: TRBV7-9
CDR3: CASSPGTSGSFSYNEQFF
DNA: TGTGCCAGCAGCCCCGGGACTAGCGGCTCCTTCTCCTACAATGAGCAGTTCTTC

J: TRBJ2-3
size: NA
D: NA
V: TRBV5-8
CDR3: CASSPPSQGLIPDTQYF
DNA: TGTGCCAGCAGCCCGCCCTCGCAGGGTCTTATCCCAGATACGCAGTATTTT